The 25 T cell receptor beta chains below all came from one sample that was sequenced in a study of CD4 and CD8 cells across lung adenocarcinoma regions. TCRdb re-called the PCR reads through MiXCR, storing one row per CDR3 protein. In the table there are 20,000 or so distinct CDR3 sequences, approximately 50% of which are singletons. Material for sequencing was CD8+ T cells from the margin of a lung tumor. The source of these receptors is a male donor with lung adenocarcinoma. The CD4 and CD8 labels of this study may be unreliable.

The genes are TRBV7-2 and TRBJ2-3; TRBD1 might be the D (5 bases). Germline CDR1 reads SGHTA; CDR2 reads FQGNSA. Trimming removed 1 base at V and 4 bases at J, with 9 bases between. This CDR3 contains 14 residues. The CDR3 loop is CASSLVWGPDTQYF. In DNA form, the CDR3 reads TGTGCCAGCAGCTTAGTCTGGGGCCCAGATACGCAGTATTTT.

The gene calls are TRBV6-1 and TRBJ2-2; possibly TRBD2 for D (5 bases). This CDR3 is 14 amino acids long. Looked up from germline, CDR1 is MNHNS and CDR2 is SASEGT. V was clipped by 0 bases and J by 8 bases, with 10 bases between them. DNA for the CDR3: TGTGCCAGCAGTGAAGCTGCGAGCGGAGGGGAGCTGTTTTTT. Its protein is CASSEAASGGELFF.

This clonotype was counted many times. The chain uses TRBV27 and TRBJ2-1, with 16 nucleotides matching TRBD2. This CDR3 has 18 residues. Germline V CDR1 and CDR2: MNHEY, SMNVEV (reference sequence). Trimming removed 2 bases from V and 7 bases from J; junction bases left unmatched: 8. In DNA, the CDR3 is TGTGCCAGCAGTTTAAAGGGACTAGCGGGAGGGCCGAGGAATGAGCAGTTCTTC. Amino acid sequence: CASSLKGLAGGPRNEQFF.

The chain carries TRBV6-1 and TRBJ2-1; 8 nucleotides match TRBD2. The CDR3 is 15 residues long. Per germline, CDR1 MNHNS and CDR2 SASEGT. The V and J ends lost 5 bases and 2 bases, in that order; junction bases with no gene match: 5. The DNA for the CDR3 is TGTGCCAGCAGTCGAACTAGCGGACCCTACAATGAGCAGTTCTTC. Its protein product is CASSRTSGPYNEQFF.

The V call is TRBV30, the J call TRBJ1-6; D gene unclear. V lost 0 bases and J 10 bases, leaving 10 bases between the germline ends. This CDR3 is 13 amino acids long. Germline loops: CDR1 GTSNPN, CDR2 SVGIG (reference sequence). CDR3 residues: CAWSVRAQSPLHF. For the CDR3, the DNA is TGTGCCTGGAGTGTAAGGGCCCAATCACCCCTCCACTTT.

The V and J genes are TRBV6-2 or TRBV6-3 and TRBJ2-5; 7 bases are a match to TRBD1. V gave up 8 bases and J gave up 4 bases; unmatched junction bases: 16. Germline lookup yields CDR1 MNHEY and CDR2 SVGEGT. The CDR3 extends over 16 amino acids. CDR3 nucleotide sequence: TGTGCCAGCGGGGGCATAGGGGGCCGTGAACCAGAGACCCAGTACTTC. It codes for CASGGIGGREPETQYF.

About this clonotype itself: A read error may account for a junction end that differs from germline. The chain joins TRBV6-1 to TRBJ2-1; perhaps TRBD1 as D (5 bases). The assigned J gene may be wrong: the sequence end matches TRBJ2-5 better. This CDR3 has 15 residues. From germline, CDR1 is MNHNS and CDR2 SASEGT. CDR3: CASSEVWGLLEAQYF. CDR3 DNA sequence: TGTGCCAGCAGTGAAGTGTGGGGCCTATTAGAGGCCCAGTACTTC.

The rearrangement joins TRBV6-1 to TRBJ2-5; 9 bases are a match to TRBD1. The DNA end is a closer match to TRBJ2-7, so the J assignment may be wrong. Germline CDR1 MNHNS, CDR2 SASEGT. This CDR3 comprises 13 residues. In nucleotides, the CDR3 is TGTGCCAGTTCCGGGACAGGGTACGGCGAGCAGTACGTC. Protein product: CASSGTGYGEQYV.

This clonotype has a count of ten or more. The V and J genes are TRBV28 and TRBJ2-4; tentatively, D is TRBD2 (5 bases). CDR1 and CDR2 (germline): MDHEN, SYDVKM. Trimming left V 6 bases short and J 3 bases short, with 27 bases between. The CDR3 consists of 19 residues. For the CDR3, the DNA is TGTGCCAGCAGCCACGGGGTGGCGGGTGGTCTCCTAGACAAAAACATTCAGTACTTC. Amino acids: CASSHGVAGGLLDKNIQYF.

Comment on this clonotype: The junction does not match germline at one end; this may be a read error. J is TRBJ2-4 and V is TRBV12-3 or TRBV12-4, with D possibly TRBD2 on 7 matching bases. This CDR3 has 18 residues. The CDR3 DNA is TGTGCCGGTTTTTGGGGGGGGCGCGGGATTTTAGCCAAAAACACTCAGTACTTC. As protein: CAGFWGGRGILAKNTQYF.

This CDR3 reads CASVVNTEAFF. CDR3 sequence (DNA): TGTGCCAGCGTGGTTAACACTGAAGCTTTCTTT. V usage is TRBV6-1 and J usage is TRBJ1-1; D gene ambiguous. Trimming took off 8 bases at V and 2 bases at J, with 6 bases between the two ends. The germline V gene has CDR1 MNHNS and CDR2 SASEGT. CDR3 length equals 11 residues.

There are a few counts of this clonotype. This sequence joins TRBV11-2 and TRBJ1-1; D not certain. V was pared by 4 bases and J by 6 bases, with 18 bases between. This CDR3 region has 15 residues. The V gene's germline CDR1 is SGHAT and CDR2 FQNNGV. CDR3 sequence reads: CASSSDETVWAEAFF. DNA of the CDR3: TGTGCCAGCAGCTCAGACGAAACGGTCTGGGCTGAAGCTTTCTTT.

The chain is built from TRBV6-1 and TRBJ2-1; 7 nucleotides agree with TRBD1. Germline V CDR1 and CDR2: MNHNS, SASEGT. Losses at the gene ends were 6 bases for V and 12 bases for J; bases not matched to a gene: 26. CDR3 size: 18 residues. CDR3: CASSTRNRGLRNQEVQFF. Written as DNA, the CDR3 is TGTGCCAGCAGCACAAGGAACAGGGGATTACGCAATCAGGAGGTGCAGTTCTTC.

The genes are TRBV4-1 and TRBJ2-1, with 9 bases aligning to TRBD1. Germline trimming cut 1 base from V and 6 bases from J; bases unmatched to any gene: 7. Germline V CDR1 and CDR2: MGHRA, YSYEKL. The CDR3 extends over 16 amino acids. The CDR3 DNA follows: TGCGCCAGCAGCCAAGTCAGATGGACAGGGGTCAATGAGCAGTTCTTC. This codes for CASSQVRWTGVNEQFF.

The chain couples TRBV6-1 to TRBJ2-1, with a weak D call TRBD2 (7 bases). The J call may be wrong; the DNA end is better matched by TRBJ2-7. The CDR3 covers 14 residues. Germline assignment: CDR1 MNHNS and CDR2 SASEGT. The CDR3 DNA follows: TGTGCCAGCCGCGGGGGCCGTGGGCAAGATACGCAGTACTTC. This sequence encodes CASRGGRGQDTQYF.

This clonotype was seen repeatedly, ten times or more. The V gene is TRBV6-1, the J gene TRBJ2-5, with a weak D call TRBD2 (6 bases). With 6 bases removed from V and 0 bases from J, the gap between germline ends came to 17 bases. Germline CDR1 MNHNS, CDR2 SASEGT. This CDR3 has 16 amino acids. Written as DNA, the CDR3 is TGTGCCAGCAGCACGGAGCGGGTCCCTTACCAAGAGACCCAGTACTTC. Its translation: CASSTERVPYQETQYF.

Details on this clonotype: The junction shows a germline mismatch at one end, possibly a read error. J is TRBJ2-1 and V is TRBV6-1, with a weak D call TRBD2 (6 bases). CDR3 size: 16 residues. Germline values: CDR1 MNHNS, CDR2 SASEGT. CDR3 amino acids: CASSETGSGGTKELFF. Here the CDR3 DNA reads TGTGCCAGCAGTGAAACGGGGTCTGGCGGGACCAAGGAGCTGTTCTTC.

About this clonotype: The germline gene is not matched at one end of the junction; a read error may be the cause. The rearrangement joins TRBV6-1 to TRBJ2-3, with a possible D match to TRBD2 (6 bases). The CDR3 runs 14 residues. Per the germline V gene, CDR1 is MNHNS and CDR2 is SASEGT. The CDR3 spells CASRGTGAKDTQYF. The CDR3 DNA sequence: TGCGCCAGCCGGGGGACGGGCGCCAAAGATACGCAGTATTTT.

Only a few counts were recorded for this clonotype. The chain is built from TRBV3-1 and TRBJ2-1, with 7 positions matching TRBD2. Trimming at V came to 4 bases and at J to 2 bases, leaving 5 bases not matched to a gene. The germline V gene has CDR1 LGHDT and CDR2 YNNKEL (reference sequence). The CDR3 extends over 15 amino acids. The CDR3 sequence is CASSRSSGTYNEQFF. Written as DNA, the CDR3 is TGTGCCAGCAGCCGGTCTAGCGGTACCTACAATGAGCAGTTCTTC.

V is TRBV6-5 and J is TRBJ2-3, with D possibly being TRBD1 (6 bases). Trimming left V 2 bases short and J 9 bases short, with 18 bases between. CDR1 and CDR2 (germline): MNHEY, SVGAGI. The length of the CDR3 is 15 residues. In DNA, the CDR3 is TGTGCCAGCAGTTACGGGACACGGGACCAAGAGACGCAGTATTTT. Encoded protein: CASSYGTRDQETQYF.

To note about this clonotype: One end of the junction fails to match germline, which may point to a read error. In DNA form, the CDR3 reads TGTGCCGGCGGCCAAGTCCCAGAGACGCAGTACTTC. This codes for CAGGQVPETQYF. J is TRBJ2-5 and V is TRBV12-3 or TRBV12-4; unclear D gene. The CDR3 length is 12 residues.

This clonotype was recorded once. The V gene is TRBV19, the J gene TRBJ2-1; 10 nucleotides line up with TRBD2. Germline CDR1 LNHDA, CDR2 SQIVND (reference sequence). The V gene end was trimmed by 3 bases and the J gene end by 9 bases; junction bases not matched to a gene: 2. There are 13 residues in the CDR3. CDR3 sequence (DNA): TGTGCCAGTAGTATCCGGACTAGCGGTGAGCAGTTCTTC. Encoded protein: CASSIRTSGEQFF. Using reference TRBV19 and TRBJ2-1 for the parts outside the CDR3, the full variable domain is DGGITQSPKYLFRKEGQNVTLSCEQNLNHDAMYWYRQDPGQGLRLIYYSQIVNDFQKGDIAEGYSVSREKKESFPLTVTSAQKNPTAFYLCASSIRTSGEQFFGPGTRLTVL.

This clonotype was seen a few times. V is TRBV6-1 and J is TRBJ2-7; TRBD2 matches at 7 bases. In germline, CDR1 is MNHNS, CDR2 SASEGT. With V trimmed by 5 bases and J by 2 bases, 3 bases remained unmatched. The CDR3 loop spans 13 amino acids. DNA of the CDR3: TGTGCCAGCAGTCAGGGAGGGACCTACGAGCAGTACTTC. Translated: CASSQGGTYEQYF.

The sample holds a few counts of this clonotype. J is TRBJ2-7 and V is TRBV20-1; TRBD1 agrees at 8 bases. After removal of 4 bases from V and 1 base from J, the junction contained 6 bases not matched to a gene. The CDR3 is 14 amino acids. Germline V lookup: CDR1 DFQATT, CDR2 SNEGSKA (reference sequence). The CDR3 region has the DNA TGCAGTGCTATCCGACAGGGGTATTCCTACGAGCAGTACTTC. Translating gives CSAIRQGYSYEQYF.

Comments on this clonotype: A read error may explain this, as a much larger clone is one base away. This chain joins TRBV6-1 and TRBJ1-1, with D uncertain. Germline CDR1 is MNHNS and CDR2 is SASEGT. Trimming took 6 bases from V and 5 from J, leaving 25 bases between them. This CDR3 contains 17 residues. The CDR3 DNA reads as TGTGCCAGCAGGCAGACCCCAAGGGCTGGGTCAAAAACTGAAGCTTTCTTT. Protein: CASRQTPRAGSKTEAFF.